Presented here are 22 T cell receptor beta chains from one specimen sequenced in a study of beta chain features in type 1 diabetes. Expressed TCRB transcripts were sequenced because the entire RNA isolate underwent reverse transcription. Clones were read by immunoSEQ multiplex PCR, and TCRdb kept only the in-frame ones, dropping some. The sample has 130,000 to 150,000 clones, about 7% seen once. The material sequenced was central memory CD4+ T cells from blood. These receptors were taken from a woman younger than 45 in good health.

The table lists this clone with a few counts. The chain links TRBV28 to TRBJ2-1; the D gene is possibly TRBD1 (5 bases). CDR1 and CDR2 from the germline V gene are MDHEN and SYDVKM. The germline V and J ends were trimmed by 10 bases and 7 bases, with 17 bases remaining between them. The CDR3 has 13 residues. The CDR3 sequence is CATVPTERNEQFF. The CDR3 coding sequence is TGTGCCACCGTACCGACAGAGAGAAATGAGCAGTTCTTC. The entire variable domain, with the rest obtained from reference TRBV28 and TRBJ2-1, is as follows: DVKVTQSSRYLVKRTGEKVFLECVQDMDHENMFWYRQDPGLGLRLIYFSYDVKMKEKGDIPEGYSVSREKKERFSLILESASTNQTSMYLCATVPTERNEQFFGPGTRLTVL.

The V and J genes are TRBV7-3 and TRBJ1-2, with D perhaps matching TRBD1 (5 bases). V lost 5 bases and J lost 0, with 13 bases in between. This CDR3 region has 15 residues. From germline, CDR1 is SGHTA and CDR2 FQGTGA. The CDR3 loop reads CASSPYPRANYGYTF. CDR3 nucleotide sequence: TGTGCCAGCAGCCCATATCCCAGGGCTAACTATGGCTACACCTTC.

Only a few counts were recorded for this clone. J is TRBJ2-3 and V is TRBV7-8, with 7 bases lining up with TRBD2. Trimming at V came to 6 bases and at J to 2 bases, leaving 11 bases not matched to a gene. Germline loops: CDR1 SGHVS, CDR2 FQNEAQ. This CDR3 spans 16 amino acids. The CDR3 DNA is TGTGCCAGCAGGTTAAGGGGTGGGGGGGTCACAGATACGCAGTATTTT. Translation: CASRLRGGGVTDTQYF.

This clone was seen more than once but under ten times. J is TRBJ2-1 and V is TRBV7-9; 8 nucleotides agree with TRBD1. Germline assignment: CDR1 SEHNR and CDR2 FQNEAQ (reference sequence). The CDR3 totals 14 residues. Trimming removed 1 base from V and 5 bases from J; junction bases left unmatched: 1. As DNA, the CDR3 is TGTGCCAGCAGCTTAGTGGACAGGGACAATGAGCAGTTCTTC. Translating it yields CASSLVDRDNEQFF.

This clone was counted a few times. The chain combines TRBV6-5 with TRBJ1-2; 10 bases line up with TRBD1. V shed 0 bases, J shed 8 bases, and the junction held 3 bases outside the gene matches. Germline-derived CDR1 and CDR2 are MNHEY and SVGAGI. The CDR3 loop spans 14 amino acids. The CDR3 spells CASSYSGQGGGYTF. As DNA, the CDR3 is TGTGCCAGCAGTTACTCCGGACAGGGGGGCGGCTACACCTTC.

This clone was seen a few times. This chain uses TRBV28 with TRBJ2-2; 10 bases agree with TRBD1. The length of the CDR3 is 16 residues. The V segment lost 5 bases and the J segment 3 bases; nucleotides outside the gene matches: 6. CDR1 and CDR2 (germline): MDHEN, SYDVKM. CDR3 nucleotides: TGTGCCAGCAGTCCCCAGGGGACAGGGGACACCGGGGAGCTGTTTTTT. It specifies CASSPQGTGDTGELFF.

This chain joins TRBV5-4 and TRBJ2-1, with 7 positions matching TRBD1. V was pared by 1 base and J by 3 bases, with 7 bases of the junction left unmatched. Germline CDR1 and CDR2: SGHNT and YYREEE (reference sequence). The length of the CDR3 is 16 residues. The CDR3 region has the DNA TGTGCCAGCAGCTTGAGGTTGACAGGGAGCTACAATGAGCAGTTCTTC. The encoded protein is CASSLRLTGSYNEQFF. Combining the CDR3 with reference TRBV5-4 and TRBJ2-1 gives the whole variable domain ETGVTQSPTHLIKTRGQQVTLRCSSQSGHNTVSWYQQALGQGPQFIFQYYREEENGRGNFPPRFSGLQFPNYSSELNVNALELDDSALYLCASSLRLTGSYNEQFFGPGTRLTVL.

The chain joins TRBV19 to TRBJ2-6, with 7 bases matching TRBD1. Germline CDR1 reads LNHDA; CDR2 reads SQIVND (reference sequence). This CDR3 has 15 residues. V lost 5 bases and J lost 6; bases outside the gene matches: 7. CDR3 amino acids: CASSSGQRLANVLTF. In nucleotides, the CDR3 is TGTGCCAGTAGTTCGGGACAGCGTTTGGCCAACGTCCTGACTTTC.

This clone occurred a few times. The chain combines TRBV5-7 with TRBJ1-3, with D tentatively TRBD1 (6 bases). TRBV5-7 belongs to the ORF category, with a function that is uncertain. This CDR3 comprises 12 residues. Trimming shortened V by 5 bases and J by 9 bases, and 12 bases separated the two germline ends. CDR3 DNA: TGTGCCAGCAGTTCGACAGGTCCCACCATATATTTT. It is translated as CASSSTGPTIYF.

Notes on this clone: A read error may produce the germline difference seen at one junction end. CDR3 nucleotides: TGTGCTAGCAGCTTGGGTGGGACTAGCGAAGAGACCCAGTACTTC. Amino acids: CASSLGGTSEETQYF. The chain uses TRBV7-7 and TRBJ2-5; 10 bases map to TRBD2. The CDR3 runs 15 residues. CDR1 and CDR2 (germline): SSHAT, FNYEAQ (reference sequence).

This clone was seen a handful of times. This chain connects TRBV7-2 to TRBJ2-1; 10 positions agree with TRBD1. The V gene's germline CDR1 is SGHTA and CDR2 FQGNSA. The CDR3 loop spans 15 amino acids. The V gene end was trimmed by 4 bases and the J gene end by 9 bases; junction bases not matched to a gene: 9. CDR3 sequence (DNA): TGTGCCAGCAGCTCGGGACAGGGGAGCTATGTTGAGCAGTTCTTC. Translation: CASSSGQGSYVEQFF.

The chain combines TRBV7-6 with TRBJ2-7, with D perhaps TRBD2 (5 bases). The CDR3 length is 17 residues. Looked up from germline, CDR1 is SGHVS and CDR2 is FNYEAQ. Trimming cost V 4 bases and J 5 bases, with 24 bases left between them. The CDR3 spells CASSSIWGDKSEDEQYF. CDR3 nucleotide sequence: TGTGCCAGCAGCTCCATTTGGGGAGACAAAAGTGAGGACGAGCAGTACTTC.

The sample holds a few counts of this clone. This chain uses TRBV28 with TRBJ1-1; tentative D call: TRBD1 (5 bases). Trimming left V 5 bases short and J 6 bases short, with 19 bases between. The CDR3 runs 15 residues. Germline V CDR1 and CDR2: MDHEN, SYDVKM. Here the CDR3 reads CASSRSGNSPPEAFF. CDR3 DNA sequence: TGTGCCAGCAGTCGATCAGGGAATAGCCCCCCTGAAGCTTTCTTT.

The table lists this clone with a few counts. One junction end does not reproduce the germline sequence, and a read error may be involved. This rearrangement joins TRBV4-1 to TRBJ1-2; the D is unclear. The CDR3 is made up of 12 amino acids. Germline CDR1 is MGHRA and CDR2 is YSYEKL. Here the CDR3 DNA reads TGTGCCAGCAGCGCCGACACCTATGGCTACACCTTC. Residues: CASSADTYGYTF.

This sequence joins TRBV5-1 and TRBJ2-3; perhaps TRBD2 as D (6 bases). V was trimmed by 0 bases and J by 0 bases, leaving 8 bases between them. The CDR3 covers 15 residues. Per germline, CDR1 SGHRS and CDR2 YFSETQ. For the CDR3, the DNA is TGCGCCAGCAGCTTGGAGGGGACTAGCACAGATACGCAGTATTTT. It yields the protein CASSLEGTSTDTQYF.

This clone was recorded a few times. The chain uses TRBV11-2 and TRBJ1-3; D gene unclear. CDR3 length: 15 residues. Germline values: CDR1 SGHAT, CDR2 FQNNGV. The V and J ends lost 5 bases and 2 bases respectively, with 13 bases between them. DNA of the CDR3: TGTGCCAGCAGCCAAATTCCGGGGACTGGAAACACCATATATTTT. Its translation is CASSQIPGTGNTIYF. The whole variable domain, remainder taken from reference TRBV11-2 and TRBJ1-3, is EAGVAQSPRYKIIEKRQSVAFWCNPISGHATLYWYQQILGQGPKLLIQFQNNGVVDDSQLPKDRFSAERLKGVDSTLKIQPAKLEDSAVYLCASSQIPGTGNTIYFGEGSWLTVV.

Points on this clone: Different DNA sequences within this sample yield the same CDR3. The rearrangement uses TRBV14 and TRBJ1-1; 8 bases are shared with TRBD1. CDR1 and CDR2 from the germline V gene are SGHDN and FVKESK. The V and J ends lost 3 bases and 2 bases, in that order; junction bases with no gene match: 8. The CDR3 loop spans 16 amino acids. As DNA, the CDR3 is TGTGCCAGCAGCCAGAGTCTAGGACAGGGTAACACTGAAGCTTTCTTT. As protein: CASSQSLGQGNTEAFF. The full variable domain, completed using reference TRBV14 and TRBJ1-1, is EAGVTQFPSHSVIEKGQTVTLRCDPISGHDNLYWYRRVMGKEIKFLLHFVKESKQDESGMPNNRFLAERTGGTYSTLKVQPAELEDSGVYFCASSQSLGQGNTEAFFGQGTRLTVV.

This clone was seen a few times. This chain joins TRBV28 and TRBJ2-5, with 7 bases that match TRBD2. This CDR3 comprises 15 residues. CDR1 MDHEN and CDR2 SYDVKM come from the germline V gene. V lost 7 bases, J lost 2 bases, and 10 bases stayed unmatched. CDR3 region: CASTSPASGQETQYF. The CDR3 bases are TGTGCCAGCACCTCGCCGGCTAGCGGACAAGAGACCCAGTACTTC.

The rearrangement uses TRBV28 and TRBJ1-2; 7 nucleotides agree with TRBD1. With 6 bases clipped from V and 4 bases from J, the junction kept 14 bases outside the gene matches. The CDR3 length is 16 residues. Germline CDR1 and CDR2: MDHEN and SYDVKM. The CDR3, as DNA: TGTGCCAGCAGGAAGGGACAGCCCGTAGCCCTCTATGGCTACACCTTC. It translates to CASRKGQPVALYGYTF.

The chain has TRBV7-8 and TRBJ2-5; the D gene is possibly TRBD2 (6 bases). This CDR3 has 17 amino acids. The germline gives CDR1 SGHVS, CDR2 FQNEAQ. The germline V and J ends were trimmed by 5 bases and 4 bases, with 23 bases remaining between them. In nucleotides, the CDR3 is TGTGCCAGCAGCCCTCCAGAGGGCGGCGGGAAACGAGAGACCCAGTACTTC. It translates to CASSPPEGGGKRETQYF.

This clone was seen a handful of times. CDR3 sequence (DNA): TGTGCCAGCTCACCACGAACAGGGGCCTCGAACACTGAAGCTTTCTTT. It is translated as CASSPRTGASNTEAFF. This sequence joins TRBV18 and TRBJ1-1, with TRBD1 matching 7 bases. CDR1 and CDR2 (germline): KGHSH, LQKENI. CDR3 length: 16 amino acids. The V segment lost 1 base and the J segment 1 base; nucleotides outside the gene matches: 6.

This clone showed up just a few times. The genes are TRBV7-9 and TRBJ1-4; 8 bases line up with TRBD1. From germline, CDR1 is SEHNR and CDR2 FQNEAQ (reference sequence). V gave up 5 bases and J gave up 7 bases; unmatched junction bases: 3. There are 13 residues in the CDR3. Here the CDR3 reads CASSDRGGEKLFF. As DNA, the CDR3 is TGTGCCAGCAGCGACAGGGGAGGTGAAAAACTGTTTTTT.